Each of the 17 T cell receptor beta chains below was sequenced from the same sample in a study of cytomegalovirus exposure and HLA in healthy donors. Use of 60 Vbeta and 13 Jbeta primers characterized the PCR. Sequencing was performed with immunoSEQ multiplex PCR; in TCRdb, only in-frame clones are kept and a portion is missing. Of 100,000 or so clones in the sample, roughly two thirds were seen once. The material sequenced was PBMCs. These receptors were obtained from a man aged 30 to 45 in good health and CMV-seronegative.

The gene calls are TRBV30 and TRBJ1-2; 8 bases match TRBD1. CDR3 size: 13 residues. The germline V gene encodes CDR1 GTSNPN and CDR2 SVGIG (reference sequence). J was trimmed by 4 bases and V by 4 bases; bases with no gene match: 5. The CDR3 here is CAWTPDRVYGYTF. DNA of the CDR3: TGTGCCTGGACTCCGGACAGGGTCTATGGCTACACCTTC.

This chain links TRBV7-2 with TRBJ2-5; no reliable D call. Trimming cost V 4 bases and J 1 base, with 13 bases left between them. In germline, CDR1 is SGHTA, CDR2 FQGNSA. This CDR3 comprises 15 residues. CDR3 sequence: CASSSQSTVQETQYF. Here the CDR3 DNA reads TGTGCCAGCAGCTCCCAGTCCACCGTCCAAGAGACCCAGTACTTC.

In its sample, this clone was seen a few times. The genes are TRBV6-4 and TRBJ2-2; the match to TRBD1 covers 9 bases. The CDR3 length is 14 residues. The junction had 3 bases not matched to a gene; V was cut back by 5 bases and J by 5 bases. Germline CDR1 is MRHNA and CDR2 is SNTAGT. CDR3 residues: CASSSTGGTGELFF. The DNA of the CDR3 is TGTGCCAGCAGTTCGACAGGGGGGACCGGGGAGCTGTTTTTT.

The table lists this clone with a few counts. CDR3 in DNA: TGTGCCAGCAGTCGGACAGGGGCTAATGAAAAACTGTTTTTT. This encodes CASSRTGANEKLFF. This chain links TRBV2 with TRBJ1-4; 9 positions match TRBD1. Germline loops: CDR1 SNHLY, CDR2 FYNNEI. V dropped 5 bases and J dropped 3; count of bases not matched to a gene: 1. This CDR3 is built from 14 residues.

The rearrangement links TRBV6-1 to TRBJ1-2; D is undetermined. This CDR3 region has 10 residues. CDR1 and CDR2 from the germline V gene are MNHNS and SASEGT. The V gene lost 6 bases and the J gene lost 6 bases, with 5 bases spanning the gap. CDR3 in amino acids: CASREDGYTF. The CDR3 region has the DNA TGTGCCAGCAGGGAGGATGGCTACACCTTC.

This chain links TRBV5-1 with TRBJ2-3; D remains ambiguous. CDR1 and CDR2 (germline): SGHRS, YFSETQ. The CDR3 length is 14 residues. V gave up 3 bases and J gave up 2 bases, with 10 bases separating them. DNA for the CDR3: TGCGCCAGCAGCTCGACCGGGTCCACAGATACGCAGTATTTT. Its protein is CASSSTGSTDTQYF.

The gene calls are TRBV7-2 and TRBJ2-4, with D perhaps TRBD2 (5 bases). V was trimmed by 2 bases and J by 7 bases, leaving 6 bases between them. Germline V gives CDR1 SGHTA, CDR2 FQGNSA. CDR3 length: 12 residues. CDR3 coding DNA: TGTGCCAGCAGCTTAACGGGGAACATTCAGTACTTC. Amino acids: CASSLTGNIQYF.

The chain is built from TRBV5-4 and TRBJ1-6; TRBD1 aligns across 7 bases. From germline, CDR1 is SGHNT and CDR2 YYREEE (reference sequence). V gave up 4 bases and J gave up 9 bases; unmatched junction bases: 7. The CDR3 runs to 14 residues. CDR3 in DNA: TGTGCCAGCAGCCTGGAAAGGGGGCTTTCACCCCTCCACTTT. Protein product: CASSLERGLSPLHF.

CDR3 protein: CASSAPGQGVGEQFF. The DNA of the CDR3 is TGTGCCAGCAGCGCGCCGGGACAGGGAGTTGGTGAGCAGTTCTTC. The rearrangement joins TRBV5-6 to TRBJ2-1; the match to TRBD1 covers 9 bases. Germline V gene lookup returns CDR1 SGHDT and CDR2 YYEEEE. The CDR3 covers 15 residues. V shed 4 bases, J shed 9 bases, and the junction held 11 bases outside the gene matches.

The gene calls are TRBV6-5 and TRBJ2-1; D unclear. Trimming removed 0 bases from V and 4 bases from J, with 4 bases in between. Germline assignment: CDR1 MNHEY and CDR2 SVGAGI. This CDR3 spans 13 amino acids. The CDR3 sequence is CASSYSLYNEQFF. CDR3 DNA: TGTGCCAGCAGTTACTCTCTGTACAATGAGCAGTTCTTC.

The V call is TRBV7-2, the J call TRBJ2-3; D remains ambiguous. The V end was cut by 7 bases, the J end by 2 bases, with 4 bases between. The CDR3 runs 11 residues. Germline CDR1 and CDR2: SGHTA and FQGNSA. The DNA of the CDR3 is TGTGCCAGCACCAACACAGATACGCAGTATTTT. Translating gives CASTNTDTQYF.

This clone was seen a single time. J is TRBJ2-7 and V is TRBV28; TRBD2 might be the D (6 bases). The CDR3 covers 14 residues. V was shortened by 6 bases and J by 6 bases, with 18 bases between the two germline ends. Germline CDR1 and CDR2: MDHEN and SYDVKM. Here the CDR3 DNA reads TGTGCCAGCAGGCGATCCGGGGCGCGGGGCGAGCAGTACTTC. It yields the protein CASRRSGARGEQYF.

The sample holds one count of this clone. This chain connects TRBV29-1 to TRBJ2-1, with D perhaps TRBD1 (5 bases). Trimming left V 7 bases short and J 0 bases short, with 10 bases between. Germline CDR1 and CDR2: SQVTM and ANQGSEA. This CDR3 region has 13 residues. CDR3 in amino acids: CSGGRSSYNEQFF. CDR3 coding DNA: TGCAGCGGGGGCAGGAGCTCCTACAATGAGCAGTTCTTC.

CDR3 nucleotide sequence: TGCGCCAGCAGCACCGGGACTAGCGTTTCCCTGCAAGAGACCCAGTACTTC. Protein sequence: CASSTGTSVSLQETQYF. The chain carries TRBV5-1 and TRBJ2-5; 10 bases agree with TRBD2. V lost 4 bases and J lost 2; bases outside the gene matches: 11. There are 17 residues in the CDR3. Germline V gene lookup returns CDR1 SGHRS and CDR2 YFSETQ.

The CDR3 region is CAWSVLGQVNEKLFF. CDR3 nucleotide sequence: TGTGCCTGGAGTGTATTAGGACAGGTTAATGAAAAACTGTTTTTT. The rearrangement joins TRBV30 to TRBJ1-4, with TRBD1 matching over 7 bases. This CDR3 is built from 15 residues. With 0 bases clipped from V and 4 bases from J, the junction kept 5 bases outside the gene matches. The germline gives CDR1 GTSNPN, CDR2 SVGIG (reference sequence).

The V and J genes are TRBV19 and TRBJ1-2, with a tentative D call TRBD1 (5 bases). V lost 3 bases, J lost 3 bases, and 17 bases lay in between. The CDR3 has 16 residues. Per the germline V gene, CDR1 is LNHDA and CDR2 is SQIVND (reference sequence). The CDR3 nucleotides are TGTGCCAGTAGTATCCCTTCGGGACTCAGGGACTATGGCTACACCTTC. Protein product: CASSIPSGLRDYGYTF.

The chain carries TRBV15 and TRBJ2-5, with 8 bases aligning to TRBD2. The CDR3 contains 14 residues. The germline gives CDR1 LNHNV, CDR2 YYDKDF (reference sequence). Unmatched junction bases numbered 7, after V lost 5 bases and J lost 5 bases. The CDR3 nucleotides are TGTGCCACCAGCCGCGGGGGGTCTTACGAGACCCAGTACTTC. Amino acid sequence: CATSRGGSYETQYF. Complete variable domain (other parts from reference TRBV15 and TRBJ2-5): DAMVIQNPRYQVTQFGKPVTLSCSQTLNHNVMYWYQQKSSQAPKLLFHYYDKDFNNEADTPDNFQSRRPNTSFCFLDIRSPGLGDTAMYLCATSRGGSYETQYFGPGTRLLVL.